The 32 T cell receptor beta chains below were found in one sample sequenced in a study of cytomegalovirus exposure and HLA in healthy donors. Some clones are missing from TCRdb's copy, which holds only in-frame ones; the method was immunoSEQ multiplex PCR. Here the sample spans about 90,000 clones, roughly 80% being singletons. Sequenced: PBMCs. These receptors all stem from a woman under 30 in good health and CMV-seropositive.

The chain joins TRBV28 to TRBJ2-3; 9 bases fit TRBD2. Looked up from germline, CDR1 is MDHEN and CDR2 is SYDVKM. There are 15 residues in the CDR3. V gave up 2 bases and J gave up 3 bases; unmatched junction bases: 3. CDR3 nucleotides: TGTGCCAGCAGTTTACTAGCGGGGCAGACAGATACGCAGTATTTT. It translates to CASSLLAGQTDTQYF.

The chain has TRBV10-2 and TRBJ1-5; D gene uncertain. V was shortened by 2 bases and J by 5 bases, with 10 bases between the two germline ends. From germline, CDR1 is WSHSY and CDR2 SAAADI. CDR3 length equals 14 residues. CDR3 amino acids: CASSERTRYQPQHF. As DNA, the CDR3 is TGCGCCAGCAGTGAGAGAACGAGATATCAGCCCCAGCATTTT.

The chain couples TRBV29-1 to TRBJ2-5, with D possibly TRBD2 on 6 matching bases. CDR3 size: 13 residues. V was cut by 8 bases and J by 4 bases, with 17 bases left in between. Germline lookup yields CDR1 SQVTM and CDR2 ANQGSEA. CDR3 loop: CSIWRGIGETQYF. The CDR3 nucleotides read TGCAGCATCTGGCGGGGTATCGGAGAGACCCAGTACTTC.

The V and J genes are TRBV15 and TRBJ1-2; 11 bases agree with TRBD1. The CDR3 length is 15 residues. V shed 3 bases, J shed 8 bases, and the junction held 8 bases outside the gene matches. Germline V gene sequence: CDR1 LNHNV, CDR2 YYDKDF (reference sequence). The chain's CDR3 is CATSSGTGGAGGYTF. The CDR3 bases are TGTGCCACCAGCAGTGGGACAGGGGGGGCGGGAGGCTACACCTTC.

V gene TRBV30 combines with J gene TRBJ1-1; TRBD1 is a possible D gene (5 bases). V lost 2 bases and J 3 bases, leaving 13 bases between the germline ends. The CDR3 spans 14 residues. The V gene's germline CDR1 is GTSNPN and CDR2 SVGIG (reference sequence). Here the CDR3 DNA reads TGTGCCTGGAGTCCAAGGAGGGGCCACACTGAAGCTTTCTTT. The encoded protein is CAWSPRRGHTEAFF.

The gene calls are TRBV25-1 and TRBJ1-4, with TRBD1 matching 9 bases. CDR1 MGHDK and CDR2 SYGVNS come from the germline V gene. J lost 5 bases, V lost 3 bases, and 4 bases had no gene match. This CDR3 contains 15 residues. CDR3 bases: TGTGCCAGCAGTGAGACGACAGGGGGGAATGAAAAACTGTTTTTT. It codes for CASSETTGGNEKLFF.

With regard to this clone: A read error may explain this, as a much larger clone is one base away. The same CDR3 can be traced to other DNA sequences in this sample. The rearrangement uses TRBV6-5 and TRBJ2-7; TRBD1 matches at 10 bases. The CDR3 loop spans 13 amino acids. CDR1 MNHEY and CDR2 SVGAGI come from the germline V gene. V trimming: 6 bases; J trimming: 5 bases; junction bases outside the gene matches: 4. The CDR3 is CASRRDRGHEQYF. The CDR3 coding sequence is TGTGCCAGCAGACGGGACAGGGGACACGAGCAGTACTTC.

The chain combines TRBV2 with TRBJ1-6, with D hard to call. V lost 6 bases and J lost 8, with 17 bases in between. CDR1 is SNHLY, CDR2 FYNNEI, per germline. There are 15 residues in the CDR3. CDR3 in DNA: TGTGCCAGCAGCGCCGACATCAAGAGTGATTCACCCCTCCACTTT. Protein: CASSADIKSDSPLHF.

As DNA, the CDR3 is TGCGCCAGCAGTGAGTCACTAGACTCCTATGGCTACACCTTC. Its translation: CASSESLDSYGYTF. V and J are TRBV10-1 and TRBJ1-2; D ambiguous. The germline CDR1 and CDR2 sequences are WNHNN and SYGVQD (reference sequence). The ends were cut back, 0 bases at V and 4 bases at J, with 9 bases in the middle. The CDR3 consists of 14 residues.

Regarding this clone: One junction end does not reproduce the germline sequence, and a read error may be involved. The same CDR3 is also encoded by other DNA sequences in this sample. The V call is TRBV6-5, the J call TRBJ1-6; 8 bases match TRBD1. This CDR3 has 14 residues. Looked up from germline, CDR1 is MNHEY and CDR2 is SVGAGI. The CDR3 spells CASSWDRRNSPLHF. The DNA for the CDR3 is TGTGCTAGCAGTTGGGACAGGCGTAATTCACCCCTCCACTTT.

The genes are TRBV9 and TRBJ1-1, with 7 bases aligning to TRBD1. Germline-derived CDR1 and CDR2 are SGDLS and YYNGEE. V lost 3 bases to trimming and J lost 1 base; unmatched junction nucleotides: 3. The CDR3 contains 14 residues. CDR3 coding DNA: TGTGCCAGCAGCGGACAGGGCCCGAACACTGAAGCTTTCTTT. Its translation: CASSGQGPNTEAFF.

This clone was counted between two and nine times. The CDR3 DNA reads TGTGCCAGCAGTGAATGGCGGGAGAACACTGAAGCTTTCTTT. Protein product: CASSEWRENTEAFF. The chain recombines TRBV6-1 with TRBJ1-1, with unresolved D. Deletions cut 2 bases from V and 1 base from J, with 8 bases between. This CDR3 is built from 14 residues. Germline values: CDR1 MNHNS, CDR2 SASEGT.

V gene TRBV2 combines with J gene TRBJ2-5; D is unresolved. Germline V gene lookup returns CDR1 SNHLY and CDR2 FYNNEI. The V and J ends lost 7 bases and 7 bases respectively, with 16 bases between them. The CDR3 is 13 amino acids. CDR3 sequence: CASMFGNLGTQYF. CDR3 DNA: TGTGCCAGCATGTTCGGTAACCTCGGGACCCAGTACTTC.

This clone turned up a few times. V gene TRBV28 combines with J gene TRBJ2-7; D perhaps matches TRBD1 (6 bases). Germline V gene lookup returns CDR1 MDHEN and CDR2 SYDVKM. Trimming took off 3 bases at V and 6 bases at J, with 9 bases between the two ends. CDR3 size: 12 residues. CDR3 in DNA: TGTGCCAGCAGTTTGGAAGGGGGCGAGCAGTACTTC. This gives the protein CASSLEGGEQYF.

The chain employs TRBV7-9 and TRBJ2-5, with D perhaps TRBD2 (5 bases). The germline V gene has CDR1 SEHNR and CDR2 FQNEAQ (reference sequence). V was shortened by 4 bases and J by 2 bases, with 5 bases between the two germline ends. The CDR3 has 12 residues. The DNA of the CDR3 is TGTGCCAGCAGCTCGGGACAAGAGACCCAGTACTTC. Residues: CASSSGQETQYF.

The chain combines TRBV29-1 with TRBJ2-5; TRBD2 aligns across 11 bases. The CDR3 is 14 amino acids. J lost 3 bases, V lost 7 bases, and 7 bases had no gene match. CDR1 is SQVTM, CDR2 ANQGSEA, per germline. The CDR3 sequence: CSGGLAEGKETQYF. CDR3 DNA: TGCAGCGGGGGACTAGCGGAGGGAAAAGAGACCCAGTACTTC.

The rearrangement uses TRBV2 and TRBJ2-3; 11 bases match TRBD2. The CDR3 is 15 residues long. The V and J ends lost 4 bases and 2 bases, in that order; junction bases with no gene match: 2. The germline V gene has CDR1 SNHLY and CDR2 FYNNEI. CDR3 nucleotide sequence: TGTGCCAGCAGTGGACTAGCGGGGTACACAGATACGCAGTATTTT. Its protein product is CASSGLAGYTDTQYF.

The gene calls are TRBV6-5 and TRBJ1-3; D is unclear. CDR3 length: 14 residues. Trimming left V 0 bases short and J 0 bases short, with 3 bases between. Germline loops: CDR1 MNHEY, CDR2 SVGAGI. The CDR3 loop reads CASSYSISGNTIYF. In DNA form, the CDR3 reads TGTGCCAGCAGTTACTCTATCTCTGGAAACACCATATATTTT.

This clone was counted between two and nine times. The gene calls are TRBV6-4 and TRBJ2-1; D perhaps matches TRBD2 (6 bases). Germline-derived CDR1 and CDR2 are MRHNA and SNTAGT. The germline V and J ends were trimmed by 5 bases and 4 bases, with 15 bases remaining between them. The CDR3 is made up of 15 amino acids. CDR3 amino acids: CASSMGTGPYNEQFF. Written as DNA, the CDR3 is TGTGCCAGCAGTATGGGGACTGGGCCTTACAATGAGCAGTTCTTC.

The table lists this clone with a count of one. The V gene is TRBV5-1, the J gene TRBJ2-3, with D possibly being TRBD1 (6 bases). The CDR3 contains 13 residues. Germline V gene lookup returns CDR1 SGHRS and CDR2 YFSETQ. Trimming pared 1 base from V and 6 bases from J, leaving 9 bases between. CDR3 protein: CASSLWQGDTQYF. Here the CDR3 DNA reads TGCGCCAGCAGCTTGTGGCAGGGGGATACGCAGTATTTT.

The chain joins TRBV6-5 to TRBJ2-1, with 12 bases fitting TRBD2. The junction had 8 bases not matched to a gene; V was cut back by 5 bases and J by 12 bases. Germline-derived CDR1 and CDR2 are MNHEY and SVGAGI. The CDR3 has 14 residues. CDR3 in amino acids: CASSQGLAGLPQFF. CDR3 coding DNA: TGTGCCAGCAGTCAAGGACTAGCGGGGTTACCGCAGTTCTTC.

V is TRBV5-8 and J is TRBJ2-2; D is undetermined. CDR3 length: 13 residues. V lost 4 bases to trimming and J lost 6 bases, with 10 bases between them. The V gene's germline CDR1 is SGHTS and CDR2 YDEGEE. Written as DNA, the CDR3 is TGTGCCAGCAGCCTGGCGGTAGCCGGGGAGCTGTTTTTT. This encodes CASSLAVAGELFF.

For the CDR3, the DNA is TGTGCCAGCACGAGGGCTGGAGTCTACGAGCAGTACTTC. This codes for CASTRAGVYEQYF. This sequence joins TRBV27 and TRBJ2-7; D is possibly TRBD2 (5 bases). Trimming shortened V by 7 bases and J by 3 bases, and 13 bases separated the two germline ends. Per the germline V gene, CDR1 is MNHEY and CDR2 is SMNVEV (reference sequence). The length of the CDR3 is 13 residues.

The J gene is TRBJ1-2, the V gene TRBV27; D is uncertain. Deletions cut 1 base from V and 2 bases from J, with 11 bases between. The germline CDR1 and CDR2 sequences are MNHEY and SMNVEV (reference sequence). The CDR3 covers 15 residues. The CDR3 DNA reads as TGTGCCAGCAGTTTATTTTTAGGAGAAAACTATGGCTACACCTTC. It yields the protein CASSLFLGENYGYTF.

For the CDR3, the DNA is TGCGCCAGCAGCTTGGAGGGGGACTATGGCTACACCTTC. Amino acid sequence: CASSLEGDYGYTF. The chain carries TRBV5-1 and TRBJ1-2, with D possibly matching TRBD1 (6 bases). CDR3 size: 13 residues. Germline V lookup: CDR1 SGHRS, CDR2 YFSETQ. Deletions cut 0 bases from V and 3 bases from J, with 6 bases between.

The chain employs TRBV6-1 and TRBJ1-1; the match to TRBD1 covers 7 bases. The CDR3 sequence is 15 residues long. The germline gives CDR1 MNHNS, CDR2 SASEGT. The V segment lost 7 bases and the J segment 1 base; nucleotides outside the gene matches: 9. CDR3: CASIEFPGGNTEAFF. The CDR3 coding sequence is TGTGCCAGCATCGAATTCCCAGGGGGGAACACTGAAGCTTTCTTT.

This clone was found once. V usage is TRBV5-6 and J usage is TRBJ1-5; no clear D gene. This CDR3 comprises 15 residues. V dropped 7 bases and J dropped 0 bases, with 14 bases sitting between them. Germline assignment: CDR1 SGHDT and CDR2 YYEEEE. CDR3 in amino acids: CASGKRSYSNQPQHF. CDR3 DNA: TGTGCCAGCGGCAAACGCTCTTATAGCAATCAGCCCCAGCATTTT.

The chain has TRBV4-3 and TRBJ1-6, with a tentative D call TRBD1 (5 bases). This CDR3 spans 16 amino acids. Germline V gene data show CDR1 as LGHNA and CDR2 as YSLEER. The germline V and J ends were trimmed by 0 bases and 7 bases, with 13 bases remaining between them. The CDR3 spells CASSQDLGLKNSPLHF. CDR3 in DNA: TGCGCCAGCAGCCAAGACTTGGGACTAAAAAATTCACCCCTCCACTTT.

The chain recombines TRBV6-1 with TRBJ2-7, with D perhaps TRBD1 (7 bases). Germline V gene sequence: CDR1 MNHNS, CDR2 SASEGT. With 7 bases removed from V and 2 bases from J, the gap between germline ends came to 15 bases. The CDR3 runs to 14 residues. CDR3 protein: CASIWQGGPYEQYF. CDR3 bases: TGTGCCAGCATCTGGCAGGGGGGCCCCTACGAGCAGTACTTC.

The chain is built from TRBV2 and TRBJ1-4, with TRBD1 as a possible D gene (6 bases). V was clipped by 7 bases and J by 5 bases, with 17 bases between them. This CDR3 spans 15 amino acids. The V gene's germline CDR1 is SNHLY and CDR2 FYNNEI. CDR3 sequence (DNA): TGTGCCAGCACCGGGCGGACAGCCCGAAATGAAAAACTGTTTTTT. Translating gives CASTGRTARNEKLFF.

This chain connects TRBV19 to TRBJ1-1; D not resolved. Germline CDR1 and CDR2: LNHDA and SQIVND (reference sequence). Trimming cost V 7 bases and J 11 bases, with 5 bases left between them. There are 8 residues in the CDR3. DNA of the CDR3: TGTGCCAGTAATCCGGCTTTCTTT. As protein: CASNPAFF.

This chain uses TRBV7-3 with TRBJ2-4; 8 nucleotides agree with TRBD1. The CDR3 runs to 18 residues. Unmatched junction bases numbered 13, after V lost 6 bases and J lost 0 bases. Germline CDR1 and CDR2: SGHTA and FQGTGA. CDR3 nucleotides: TGTGCCAGCAGTATCGGGACAGGAGACCCCCTAGCCAAAAACATTCAGTACTTC. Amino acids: CASSIGTGDPLAKNIQYF.